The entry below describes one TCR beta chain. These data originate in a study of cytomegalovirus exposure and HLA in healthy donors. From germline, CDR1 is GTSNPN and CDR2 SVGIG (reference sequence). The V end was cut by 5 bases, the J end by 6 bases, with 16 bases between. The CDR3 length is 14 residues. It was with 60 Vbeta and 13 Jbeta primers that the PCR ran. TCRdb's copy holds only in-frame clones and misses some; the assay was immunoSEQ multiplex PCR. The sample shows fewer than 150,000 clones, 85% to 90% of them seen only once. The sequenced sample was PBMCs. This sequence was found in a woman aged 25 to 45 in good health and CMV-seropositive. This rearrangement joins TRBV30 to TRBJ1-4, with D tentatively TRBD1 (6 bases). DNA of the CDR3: TGTGCCTGGGCTCCCGGGACATATTATGAAAAACTGTTTTTT. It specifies CAWAPGTYYEKLFF.